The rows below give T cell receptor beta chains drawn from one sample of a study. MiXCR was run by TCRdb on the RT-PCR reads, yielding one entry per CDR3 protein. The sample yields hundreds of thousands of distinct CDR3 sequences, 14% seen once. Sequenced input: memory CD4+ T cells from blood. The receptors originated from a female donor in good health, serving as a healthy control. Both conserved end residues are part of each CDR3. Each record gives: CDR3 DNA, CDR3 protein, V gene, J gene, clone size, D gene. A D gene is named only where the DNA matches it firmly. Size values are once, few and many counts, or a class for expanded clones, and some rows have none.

TGTGCCAGCAGCTTAGTAGGGGGCAGCGGGAGGGCCTACGAGCAGTACTTC	CASSLVGGSGRAYEQYF	TRBV7-8	TRBJ2-7	few	TRBD2
TGTGCCAGCAGCTTCGGAGCGGGAGGGGAGGAGCAGTACTTC	CASSFGAGGEEQYF	TRBV7-6	TRBJ2-7	many	TRBD2
TGCGCCAGCAGCTTGGAGGTTACAGATACGCAGTATTTT	CASSLEVTDTQYF	TRBV5-1	TRBJ2-3	many	NA
TGTGCCAGCAGTCCCGGGACTAGCCTCCTCAATGAGCAGTTCTTC	CASSPGTSLLNEQFF	TRBV9	TRBJ2-1	NA	TRBD2
TGTGCCAGCAGCCAACCAGGGTTTGGCTACACCTTC	CASSQPGFGYTF	TRBV12-3/TRBV12-4	TRBJ1-2	few	NA
TGTGCCAGCAGTTTATTGGGACATCCCGGACTTAATGAGCAGTTCTTC	CASSLLGHPGLNEQFF	TRBV28	TRBJ2-1	NA	NA
TGCAGTGCAACCCCCGGGACTAGCGCTAATGAGCAGTTCTTC	CSATPGTSANEQFF	TRBV20-1	TRBJ2-1	NA	TRBD2
TGTGCCAGCAGCTTGCAGGGGATGAGGACCGGGGAGCTGTTTTTT	CASSLQGMRTGELFF	TRBV5-6	TRBJ2-2	NA	NA
TGCAGTGCGCCAGTAGAATATGGTGACTACACCTTC	CSAPVEYGDYTF	TRBV20-1	TRBJ1-2	NA	NA
TGTGCCAGCAGTTGGCTGACAGCTTTCTATGGCTACACCTTC	CASSWLTAFYGYTF	TRBV28	TRBJ1-2	NA	NA
TGTGCCAGCAGTTTCCGGAGCGGGAGAGGGAACTACGAGCAGTACTTC	CASSFRSGRGNYEQYF	TRBV27	TRBJ2-7	few	TRBD2
TGCAGTGCTAGTCTAGGGGCGAGCTCCTATAATTCACCCCTCCACTTT	CSASLGASSYNSPLHF	TRBV20-1	TRBJ1-6	NA	NA
TGTGCCAGCAGCGACGACAGGGCCCGGGGTGAAAAACTGTTTTTT	CASSDDRARGEKLFF	TRBV9	TRBJ1-4	NA	TRBD1
TGCAGTGCTAGAGAAGAGACAGGGAACATGAACACTGAAGCTTTCTTT	CSAREETGNMNTEAFF	TRBV20-1	TRBJ1-1	many	TRBD1
TGTGCCAGCAGTTACTCGCATCGCGCGATCTACGAGCAGTACTTC	CASSYSHRAIYEQYF	TRBV6-5	TRBJ2-7	many	NA
TGTGCCAGCAGCTTAGGGACAGGGGTTTTGAATGAGCAGTTCTTC	CASSLGTGVLNEQFF	TRBV7-9	TRBJ2-1	NA	TRBD1
TGTGCCACCAGTGATTTGTCGCATACGCAGTATTTT	CATSDLSHTQYF	TRBV24-1	TRBJ2-3	many	NA
TGTGCCAGCAGCCCCCGGGACTATACGACCTACGAGCAGTACTTC	CASSPRDYTTYEQYF	TRBV9	TRBJ2-7	NA	TRBD2
TGCGCCAGCAGCCCGACTAGCGGGAGGGTGACCTACAATGAGCAGTTCTTC	CASSPTSGRVTYNEQFF	TRBV5-1	TRBJ2-1	few	TRBD2
TGTGCCAGCAGCCAGGCCACAGGGGGCTATGGCTACACCTTC	CASSQATGGYGYTF	TRBV4-2	TRBJ1-2	many	TRBD1
TGCGCCAGCAGCTTGGAGGATCTAGCGGGAGGCTGGGAGACCCAGTACTTC	CASSLEDLAGGWETQYF	TRBV5-1	TRBJ2-5	NA	TRBD2
TGTGCCAGCAGTTTCCTCGGAGCGGGAGGGCCGGGGAATGAGCAGTTCTTC	CASSFLGAGGPGNEQFF	TRBV28	TRBJ2-1	NA	TRBD2
TGCGCCAGCAGCTCCGAGGGGGGCGGCTACACCTTC	CASSSEGGGYTF	TRBV5-1	TRBJ1-2	few	NA
TGTGCCAGCAGTCCCCGCGTCGGGGGTGGCGAAAAACTGTTTTTT	CASSPRVGGGEKLFF	TRBV27	TRBJ1-4	NA	NA
NA	CAISVGTGAFGSTF	TRBV10-3	TRBJ1-2	few	NA
TGCAGCGTTGAGACTATAGCGGATTACAATGAGCAGTTCTTC	CSVETIADYNEQFF	TRBV29-1	TRBJ2-1	many	NA
TGTGCCACCGGACTTACAGGGGGCGGCTCCTACAATGAGCAGTTCTTC	CATGLTGGGSYNEQFF	TRBV6-5	TRBJ2-1	once	TRBD1
TGTGCCAGCAGCTTGGGGGCCCAGGCTTCCTCCTACGAGCAGTACTTC	CASSLGAQASSYEQYF	TRBV5-4	TRBJ2-7	few	NA
TGCGCCAGCAGCTCGGAGACAGGGGCCAACTATGGCTACACCTTC	CASSSETGANYGYTF	TRBV5-1	TRBJ1-2	few	TRBD1
TGTGCCAGCAGCCCTGGGGGGGGCGCAACGACATACAATGAGCAGTTCTTC	CASSPGGGATTYNEQFF	TRBV7-9	TRBJ2-1	few	NA
TGTGCCAGCAGCGGTAGTAGCGGGAGCTACAATGAGCAGTTCTTC	CASSGSSGSYNEQFF	TRBV3-1	TRBJ2-1	many	TRBD2
TGTGCCTGGAATCAAGTACGGGAAAATGGGCAGTTCTTC	CAWNQVRENGQFF	TRBV30	TRBJ2-1	NA	NA
TGTGCCAGCAGTTTATCCAACAGGGATGGCTACACCTTC	CASSLSNRDGYTF	TRBV27	TRBJ1-2	NA	NA
TGCAGTGCTACCCATGATTCGGGCTATAATTCACCCCTCCACTTT	CSATHDSGYNSPLHF	TRBV20-1	TRBJ1-6	few	NA
TGTGCCAGCTCACTGCGGACCGGGGACACTGAAGCTTTCTTT	CASSLRTGDTEAFF	TRBV18	TRBJ1-1	NA	NA
TGTGCCAGCAGTGAACGACCGGCAACTAATGAAAAACTGTTTTTT	CASSERPATNEKLFF	TRBV6-1	TRBJ1-4	many	NA
TGCAGCGTTGAGATTGCAGGGGGTACTTGGGAGACCCAGTACTTC	CSVEIAGGTWETQYF	TRBV29-1	TRBJ2-5	NA	TRBD1
TGTGCCAGCAGTATACAGGGGACCCTGCCCTACGAGCAGTACTTC	CASSIQGTLPYEQYF	TRBV28	TRBJ2-7	NA	TRBD1
TGTGCCAGCACACAGGGGGGACTCCTTTCCTACGAGCAGTACTTC	CASTQGGLLSYEQYF	TRBV7-2	TRBJ2-7	many	TRBD1
TGTGCCATCAGTGCCCGGACAGGGACTGAAGCTTTCTTT	CAISARTGTEAFF	TRBV10-3	TRBJ1-1	few	TRBD1
TGTGCCAGCAGGCCTACAGGAGAGGGGAAAGCTTTCTTT	CASRPTGEGKAFF	TRBV28	TRBJ1-1	NA	NA
TGTGCCAGCAGCCAAGAGGAAGCGGGAGCCCTCGGCGGCTACAATGAGCAGTTCTTC	CASSQEEAGALGGYNEQFF	TRBV4-2	TRBJ2-1	few	TRBD2